The 13 T cell receptor beta chains below all came from one sample that was sequenced in a study of blood T cells in healthy people across ages (dated by TCRdb to 2015 to 2017). Library preparation was by 5' RACE. Sequencing was performed on an Illumina HiSeq 2500. A second PCR of roughly 7 to 12 cycles was performed with a sample-barcoded 5' primer and a J-beta primer mix. TCRdb trimmed the raw reads at Q25, called clones with MiXCR and kept productive beta chains. One record per CDR3 amino acid sequence lists the most common genes and DNA. The table for this sample lists hundreds of thousands of distinct CDR3 sequences; roughly 20% of them were counted only once. The ten top clones hold less than 25% of the sample. The sequenced sample was blood. These receptors were collected from a man aged 65 to 85 in good health.

The CDR3 protein is CASSARRGQETQYF. The CDR3 DNA reads as TGTGCCAGCAGTGCCCGCCGGGGACAAGAGACCCAGTACTTC. The V and J genes are TRBV6-1 and TRBJ2-5; perhaps TRBD2 as D (5 bases). The CDR3 totals 14 residues. V was cut by 4 bases and J by 2 bases, with 11 bases left in between. Per the germline V gene, CDR1 is MNHNS and CDR2 is SASEGT.

The CDR3 protein is CASSYSKLLSAEAFF. Written as DNA, the CDR3 is TGTGCCAGCAGTTACTCGAAGTTGCTTAGCGCTGAAGCTTTCTTT. This sequence joins TRBV6-2 or TRBV6-3 and TRBJ1-1; D gene ambiguous. V was cut by 0 bases and J by 6 bases, with 14 bases left in between. Germline CDR1 reads MNHEY; CDR2 reads SVGEGT. This CDR3 contains 15 residues.

This clonotype was counted only a few times. The genes are TRBV7-8 and TRBJ1-2; D gene uncertain. CDR1 SGHVS and CDR2 FQNEAQ come from the germline V gene. Trimming took 4 bases from V and 5 from J, leaving 14 bases between them. There are 14 residues in the CDR3. CDR3 in DNA: TGTGCCAGCAGCTCCCTCTTTACGCATTATGGCTACACCTTC. Amino acids: CASSSLFTHYGYTF. The variable domain in full, completed from reference TRBV7-8 and TRBJ1-2, reads GAGVSQSPRYKVAKRGQDVALRCDPISGHVSLFWYQQALGQGPEFLTYFQNEAQLDKSGLPSDRFFAERPEGSVSTLKIQRTQQEDSAVYLCASSSLFTHYGYTFGSGTRLTVV.

Many counts were recorded for this clonotype. The V gene is TRBV3-1, the J gene TRBJ2-5; D is undetermined. This CDR3 has 12 amino acids. V was cut by 1 base and J by 4 bases, with 4 bases left in between. In germline, CDR1 is LGHDT, CDR2 YNNKEL (reference sequence). CDR3 in amino acids: CASSQVSETQYF. CDR3 coding DNA: TGTGCCAGCAGCCAAGTGTCAGAGACCCAGTACTTC.

This clonotype was observed a few times. The chain uses TRBV5-5 and TRBJ2-6; D uncertain. V was cut by 2 bases and J by 3 bases, with 15 bases left in between. This CDR3 is 17 amino acids long. The germline V gene has CDR1 SGHKS and CDR2 YYEKEE (reference sequence). CDR3 bases: TGTGCCAGCAGCTTTGGTCAGTGGATTGGTGGGGCCAACGTCCTGACTTTC. This gives the protein CASSFGQWIGGANVLTF.

V and J are TRBV7-2 and TRBJ2-1; TRBD2 matches at 7 bases. Germline CDR1 reads SGHTA; CDR2 reads FQGNSA. The CDR3 is made up of 14 amino acids. Losses at the gene ends were 5 bases for V and 3 bases for J; bases not matched to a gene: 4. The CDR3 DNA follows: TGTGCCAGCAGCCGGCCTAGCGGCTACAATGAGCAGTTCTTC. Protein: CASSRPSGYNEQFF.

This clonotype was recorded many times. The J gene is TRBJ2-7, the V gene TRBV7-9; a possible D gene is TRBD1 (5 bases). Trimming cost V 1 base and J 3 bases, with 7 bases left between them. CDR1 is SEHNR and CDR2 is FQNEAQ in the germline V gene (reference sequence). The CDR3 contains 13 residues. CDR3 sequence (DNA): TGTGCCAGCAGCTTAGGGGGCGGCTACGAGCAGTACTTC. As protein: CASSLGGGYEQYF.

The chain links TRBV9 to TRBJ2-5, with TRBD1 matching 9 bases. Gene TRBJ2-1 matches the end of the DNA better, so the J call may be wrong. Germline assignment: CDR1 SGDLS and CDR2 YYNGEE. CDR3 length: 15 amino acids. CDR3 coding DNA: TGTGCCAGCAGCCCGGAGGGACAGGGAGGCAATGAGCAGTTCTTC. It translates to CASSPEGQGGNEQFF.

At least ten counts were recorded for this clonotype. The V and J genes are TRBV3-1 and TRBJ2-4; no clear D. Germline loops: CDR1 LGHDT, CDR2 YNNKEL (reference sequence). This CDR3 region has 13 residues. Trimming took off 0 bases at V and 3 bases at J, with 3 bases between the two ends. The CDR3 spells CASSQEVKNIQYF. DNA for the CDR3: TGTGCCAGCAGCCAAGAGGTCAAAAACATTCAGTACTTC.

This chain uses TRBV29-1 with TRBJ1-4; 7 bases align to TRBD1. The germline V gene encodes CDR1 SQVTM and CDR2 ANQGSEA. Trimming cost V 3 bases and J 12 bases; bases outside gene matches: 13. The CDR3 sequence is 14 residues long. Written as DNA, the CDR3 is TGCAGCGTTGAGCTCGCCCAGGGGGGGAGGCAACTGTTTTTT. Translation gives CSVELAQGGRQLFF.

The rearrangement uses TRBV4-3 and TRBJ2-3; 7 positions match TRBD1. Trimming removed 0 bases from V and 2 bases from J; junction bases left unmatched: 14. Germline V lookup: CDR1 LGHNA, CDR2 YSLEER. The CDR3 totals 19 residues. In DNA, the CDR3 is TGCGCCAGCAGCCAAGATAACAGGGGTTCGCTAGCAGACACAGATACGCAGTATTTT. Protein sequence: CASSQDNRGSLADTDTQYF.

The chain joins TRBV3-1 to TRBJ2-1; tentatively, D is TRBD2 (6 bases). The CDR3 consists of 15 residues. Germline CDR1 is LGHDT and CDR2 is YNNKEL (reference sequence). Trimming removed 4 bases from V and 2 bases from J, with 12 bases in between. The CDR3 coding sequence is TGTGCCAGCAGCCGGAAAGGACTAACCTACAATGAGCAGTTCTTC. The encoded protein is CASSRKGLTYNEQFF.

V usage is TRBV7-8 and J usage is TRBJ2-5, with a weak D call TRBD1 (5 bases). The last part of the DNA fits TRBJ2-7 better; the J call may be wrong. The CDR3 runs to 16 residues. CDR1 and CDR2 (germline): SGHVS, FQNEAQ. The CDR3 region is CASSPEGAGLSYEQYF. The DNA of the CDR3 is TGTGCCAGCAGCCCGGAAGGGGCAGGGCTCTCCTACGAGCAGTACTTC.